This T cell receptor beta chain was sequenced during a study of T cells and Merkel cell carcinoma outcomes. Sequenced by immunoSEQ multiplex PCR; TCRdb stores in-frame clones only, minus some. The table lists 14,000 or so clones, about nine tenths of them singletons, with approximately 2% in the top ten. Study-level points and caveats: Repertoire plus T-cell density reportedly predicted Merkel cell carcinoma outcomes.

The CDR3 extends over 16 amino acids. V shed 3 bases, J shed 5 bases, and the junction held 10 bases outside the gene matches. The germline V gene encodes CDR1 KGHSH and CDR2 LQKENI. With regard to this clone: The antigen remains unidentified.

The sample was tumor tissue from Merkel cell carcinoma. V gene TRBV18 combines with J gene TRBJ1-5; 7 nucleotides match TRBD1. The sequence was collected from a human donor with Merkel cell carcinoma. The CDR3 loop is CASSPELDRLYQPQHF. The CDR3 DNA sequence: TGTGCCAGCTCACCGGAGTTGGACAGGCTCTATCAGCCCCAGCATTTT. Together with reference TRBV18 and TRBJ1-5, the CDR3 gives the full variable domain: NAGVMQNPRHLVRRRGQEARLRCSPMKGHSHVYWYRQLPEEGLKFMVYLQKENIIDESGMPKERFSAEFPKEGPSILRIQQVVRGDSAAYFCASSPELDRLYQPQHFGDGTRLSIL.